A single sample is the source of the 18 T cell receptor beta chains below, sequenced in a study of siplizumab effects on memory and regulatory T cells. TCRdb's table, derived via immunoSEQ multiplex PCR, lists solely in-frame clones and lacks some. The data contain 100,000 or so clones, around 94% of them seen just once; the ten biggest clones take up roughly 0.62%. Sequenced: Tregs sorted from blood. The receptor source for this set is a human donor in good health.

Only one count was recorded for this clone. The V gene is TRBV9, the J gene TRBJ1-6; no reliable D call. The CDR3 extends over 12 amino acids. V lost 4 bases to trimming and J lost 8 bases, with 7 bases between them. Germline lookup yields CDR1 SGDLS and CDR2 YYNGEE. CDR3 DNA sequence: TGTGCCAGCAGCCCCATGGATTCACCCCTCCACTTT. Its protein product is CASSPMDSPLHF.

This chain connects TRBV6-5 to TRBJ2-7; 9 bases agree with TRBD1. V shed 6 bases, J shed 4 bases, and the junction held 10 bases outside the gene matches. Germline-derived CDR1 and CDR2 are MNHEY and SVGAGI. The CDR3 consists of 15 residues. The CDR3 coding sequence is TGTGCCAGCAGGGGCACCGGGACAGGGAGGTACGAGCAGTACTTC. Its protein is CASRGTGTGRYEQYF.

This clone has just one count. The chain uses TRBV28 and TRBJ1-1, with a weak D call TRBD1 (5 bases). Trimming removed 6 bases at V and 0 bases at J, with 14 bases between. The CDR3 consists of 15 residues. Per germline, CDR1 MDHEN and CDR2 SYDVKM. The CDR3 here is CASSMGGIMNTEAFF. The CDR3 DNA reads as TGTGCCAGCAGCATGGGGGGTATAATGAACACTGAAGCTTTCTTT.

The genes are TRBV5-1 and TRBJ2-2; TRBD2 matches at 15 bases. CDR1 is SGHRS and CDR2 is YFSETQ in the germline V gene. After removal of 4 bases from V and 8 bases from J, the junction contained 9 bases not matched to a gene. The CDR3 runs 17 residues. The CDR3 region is CASSATRTSGRAGELFF. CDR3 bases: TGCGCCAGCAGCGCAACCCGGACTAGCGGGAGGGCTGGGGAGCTGTTTTTT.

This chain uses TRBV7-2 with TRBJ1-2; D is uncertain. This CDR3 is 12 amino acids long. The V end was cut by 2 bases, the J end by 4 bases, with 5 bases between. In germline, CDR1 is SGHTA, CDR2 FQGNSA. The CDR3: CASSLNIYGYTF. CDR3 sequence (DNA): TGTGCCAGCAGCTTAAATATCTATGGCTACACCTTC.

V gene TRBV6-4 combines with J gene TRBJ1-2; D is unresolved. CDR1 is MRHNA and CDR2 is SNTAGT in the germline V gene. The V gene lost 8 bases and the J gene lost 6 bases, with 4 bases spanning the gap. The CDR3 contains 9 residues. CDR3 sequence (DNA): TGTGCCAGCGACCATGGCTACACCTTC. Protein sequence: CASDHGYTF.

DNA for the CDR3: TGCAGCGGGTTGCGGGAGGGTAACGGGGAGCTGTTTTTT. Its protein is CSGLREGNGELFF. V usage is TRBV29-1 and J usage is TRBJ2-2, with 9 bases that match TRBD2. V shed 7 bases, J shed 7 bases, and the junction held 7 bases outside the gene matches. There are 13 residues in the CDR3. The germline CDR1 and CDR2 sequences are SQVTM and ANQGSEA.

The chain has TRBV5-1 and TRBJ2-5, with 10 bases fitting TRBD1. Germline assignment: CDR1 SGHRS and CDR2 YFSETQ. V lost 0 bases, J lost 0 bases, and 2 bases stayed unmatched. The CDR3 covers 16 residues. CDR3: CASSLGDRGYQETQYF. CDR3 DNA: TGCGCCAGCAGCTTGGGGGACAGGGGATACCAAGAGACCCAGTACTTC.

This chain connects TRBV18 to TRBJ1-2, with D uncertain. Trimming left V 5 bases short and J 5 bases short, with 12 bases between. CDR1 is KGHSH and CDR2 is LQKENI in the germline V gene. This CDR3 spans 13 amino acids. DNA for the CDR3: TGTGCCAGCTCAAGGACGGCTGGGTATGGCTACACCTTC. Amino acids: CASSRTAGYGYTF. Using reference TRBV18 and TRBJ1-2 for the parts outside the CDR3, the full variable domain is NAGVMQNPRHLVRRRGQEARLRCSPMKGHSHVYWYRQLPEEGLKFMVYLQKENIIDESGMPKERFSAEFPKEGPSILRIQQVVRGDSAAYFCASSRTAGYGYTFGSGTRLTVV.

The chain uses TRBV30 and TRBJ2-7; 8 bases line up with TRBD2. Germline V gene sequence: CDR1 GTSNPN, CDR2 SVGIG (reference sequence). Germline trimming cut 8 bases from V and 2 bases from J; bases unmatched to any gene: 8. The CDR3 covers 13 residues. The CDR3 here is CAGRGRTPYEQYF. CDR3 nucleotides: TGTGCCGGCCGCGGGAGGACCCCCTACGAGCAGTACTTC.

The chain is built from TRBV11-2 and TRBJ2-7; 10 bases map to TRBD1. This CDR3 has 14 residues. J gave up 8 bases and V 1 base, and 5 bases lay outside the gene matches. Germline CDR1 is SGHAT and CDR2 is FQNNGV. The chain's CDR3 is CASSLGGQGLKQYF. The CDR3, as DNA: TGTGCCAGCAGCTTAGGGGGACAGGGGTTAAAGCAGTACTTC.

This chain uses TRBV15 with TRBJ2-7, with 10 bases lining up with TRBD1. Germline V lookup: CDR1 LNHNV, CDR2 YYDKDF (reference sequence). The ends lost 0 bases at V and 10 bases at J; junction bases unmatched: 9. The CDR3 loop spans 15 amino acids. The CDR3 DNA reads TGTGCCACCAGCAGAGATCGGGGACAGGGGACCCTCCAGTACTTC. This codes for CATSRDRGQGTLQYF.

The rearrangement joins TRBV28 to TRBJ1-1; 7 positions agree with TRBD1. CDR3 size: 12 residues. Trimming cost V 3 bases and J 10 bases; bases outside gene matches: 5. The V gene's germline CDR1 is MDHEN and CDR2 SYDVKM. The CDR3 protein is CASSLTGLVAFF. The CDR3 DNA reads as TGTGCCAGCAGTTTGACAGGGCTGGTAGCTTTCTTT.

The CDR3 DNA follows: TGTGCCAGCAGCTTAGCGAACAGCTATGGCTACACCTTC. Residues: CASSLANSYGYTF. V and J are TRBV7-6 and TRBJ1-2; D is ambiguous. Germline-derived CDR1 and CDR2 are SGHVS and FNYEAQ. The CDR3 totals 13 residues. V shed 0 bases and J shed 4 bases, with 6 bases lying between them.

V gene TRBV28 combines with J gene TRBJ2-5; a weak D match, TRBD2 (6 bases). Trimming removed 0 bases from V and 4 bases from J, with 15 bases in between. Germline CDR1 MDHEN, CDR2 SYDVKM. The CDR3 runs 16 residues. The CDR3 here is CASSLWGQLGGETQYF. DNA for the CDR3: TGTGCCAGCAGTTTATGGGGGCAATTGGGGGGAGAGACCCAGTACTTC.

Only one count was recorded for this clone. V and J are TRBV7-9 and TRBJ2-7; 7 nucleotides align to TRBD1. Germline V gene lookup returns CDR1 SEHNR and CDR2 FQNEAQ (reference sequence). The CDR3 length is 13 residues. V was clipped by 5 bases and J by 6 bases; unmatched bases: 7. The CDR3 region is CASSKRQGLEQYF. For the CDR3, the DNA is TGTGCCAGCAGCAAACGACAGGGTCTCGAGCAGTACTTC.

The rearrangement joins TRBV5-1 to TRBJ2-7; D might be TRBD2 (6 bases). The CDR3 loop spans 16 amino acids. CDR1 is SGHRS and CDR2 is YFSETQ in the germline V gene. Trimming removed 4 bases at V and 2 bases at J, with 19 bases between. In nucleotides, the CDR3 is TGCGCCAGCAGCCCCCATCTGGGGGGAACCCCCTACGAGCAGTACTTC. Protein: CASSPHLGGTPYEQYF.

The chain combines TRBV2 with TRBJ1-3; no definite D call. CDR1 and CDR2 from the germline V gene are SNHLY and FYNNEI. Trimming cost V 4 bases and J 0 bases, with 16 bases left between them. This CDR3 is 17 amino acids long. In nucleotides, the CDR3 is TGTGCCAGCAGTGGAGGGAGGCGGCGACTCTCTGGAAACACCATATATTTT. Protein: CASSGGRRRLSGNTIYF.